This T cell receptor (beta chain) was obtained from a study of shared clonotypes between healthy human individuals. Study at large: Participating donors consisted of two women and a few men aged 18 to 49. Study results and caveats: Sample collection involved blood only; tissue repertoires are likely different.

Profiling relied on immunoSEQ multiplex PCR, and the TCRdb table lists in-frame clones only, not all of them. In the table there are over a million clones, around 82% of which are singletons. A remark on this clone: What it binds is unknown.

The CDR3 is made up of 16 amino acids. Germline CDR1 reads SGDLS; CDR2 reads YYNGEE. V trimming: 4 bases; J trimming: 2 bases; junction bases outside the gene matches: 11. The V call is TRBV9, the J call TRBJ2-7; 8 nucleotides match TRBD1. The material sequenced was memory CD4+ T cells from PBMCs. Described subset: CD45RA-negative fraction. This sequence originates from a man aged 18-30 years in good health. Some clones in this sample may be carry-over from other donors' samples. CDR3 coding DNA: TGTGCCAGCAGCCTCATCAGGACAGGGTCTGCCTACGAGCAGTACTTC. Amino acid sequence: CASSLIRTGSAYEQYF.